The 19 T cell receptor beta chains given below trace back to one sample, sequenced in a study of beta chain features in type 1 diabetes. Since all of the isolated RNA was reverse transcribed, expressed TCRB transcripts were what got sequenced. Sequencing was performed with immunoSEQ multiplex PCR; in TCRdb, only in-frame clones are kept and a portion is missing. The sample consists of about 140,000 clones, roughly 9.7% of them appearing once. The sample consisted of central memory CD4+ T cells from blood. The origin of the receptors is a woman aged 40 to 50 in good health.

This rearrangement joins TRBV18 to TRBJ1-3; the D is unclear. There are 15 residues in the CDR3. V was trimmed by 0 bases and J by 0 bases, leaving 6 bases between them. Germline loops: CDR1 KGHSH, CDR2 LQKENI. This CDR3 is CASSPPGNSGNTIYF. The CDR3 nucleotides read TGTGCCAGCTCACCACCCGGGAACTCTGGAAACACCATATATTTT.

This clone appeared a few times. The rearrangement links TRBV5-1 to TRBJ2-7; TRBD1 matches 8 bases. In germline, CDR1 is SGHRS, CDR2 YFSETQ. Losses at the gene ends were 10 bases for V and 6 bases for J; bases not matched to a gene: 12. The CDR3 consists of 13 residues. CDR3 protein: CADRGYSIGEQYF. DNA for the CDR3: TGCGCCGACAGGGGCTATTCCATTGGCGAGCAGTACTTC.

The rearrangement links TRBV4-1 to TRBJ2-1; 14 bases map to TRBD2. Trimming removed 1 base from V and 10 bases from J; junction bases left unmatched: 9. The V gene's germline CDR1 is MGHRA and CDR2 YSYEKL. This CDR3 contains 17 residues. DNA for the CDR3: TGCGCCAGCAGCCAAGTAGAGGGACTAGCGGGGGCGGGGGAGCAGTTCTTC. Translation gives CASSQVEGLAGAGEQFF.

The V call is TRBV5-8, the J call TRBJ1-2, with 8 positions matching TRBD1. Germline CDR1 SGHTS, CDR2 YDEGEE. The CDR3 runs to 13 residues. V shed 4 bases and J 8 bases; nucleotides not matched to a gene: 7. As DNA, the CDR3 is TGTGCCAGCAGCGTTTGGACAGGGAACGGCTACACCTTC. Translated: CASSVWTGNGYTF. Using reference TRBV5-8 and TRBJ1-2 for the parts outside the CDR3, the full variable domain is EAGVTQSPTHLIKTRGQQATLRCSPISGHTSVYWYQQALGLGLQFLLWYDEGEERNRGNFPPRFSGRQFPNYSSELNVNALELEDSALYLCASSVWTGNGYTFGSGTRLTVV.

This sequence joins TRBV7-8 and TRBJ2-5, with a tentative D call TRBD1 (5 bases). The CDR3 runs 15 residues. V shed 5 bases and J shed 3 bases, with 16 bases lying between them. Germline CDR1 SGHVS, CDR2 FQNEAQ. The CDR3 coding sequence is TGTGCCAGCAGCCTAGGCCAGGGATCCGAAGAGACCCAGTACTTC. Its protein is CASSLGQGSEETQYF.

This clone was seen more than once but under ten times. The chain combines TRBV23-1 with TRBJ1-1; 8 positions match TRBD1. TRBV23-1 is an open reading frame whose function is uncertain. This CDR3 contains 15 residues. Trimming took 5 bases from V and 3 from J; bases not matched to a gene: 8. Written as DNA, the CDR3 is TGCGCCAGCAGTTCCTGGACAGGGTGGGACACTGAAGCTTTCTTT. Residues: CASSSWTGWDTEAFF.

This clone was counted a few times. The chain couples TRBV25-1 to TRBJ2-5; 9 bases map to TRBD2. V shed 0 bases, J shed 5 bases, and the junction held 4 bases outside the gene matches. The germline V gene has CDR1 MGHDK and CDR2 SYGVNS. The CDR3 totals 15 residues. CDR3 nucleotide sequence: TGTGCCAGCAGTGAATACGGTAGCGGGGGTGAGACCCAGTACTTC. It specifies CASSEYGSGGETQYF.

This chain uses TRBV6-1 with TRBJ2-5; 7 bases match TRBD1. The trim removed 0 bases at V and 5 bases at J, leaving 9 bases unmatched. Germline loops: CDR1 MNHNS, CDR2 SASEGT. The CDR3 sequence is 16 residues long. As DNA, the CDR3 is TGTGCCAGCAGTGAAGCCGACAAGACAGGGTCGGAGACCCAGTACTTC. Translated, it gives CASSEADKTGSETQYF.

The chain employs TRBV7-2 and TRBJ2-2; 8 nucleotides line up with TRBD2. With V trimmed by 5 bases and J by 1 base, 9 bases remained unmatched. CDR1 and CDR2 (germline): SGHTA, FQGNSA. The CDR3 is made up of 17 amino acids. The CDR3 protein is CASSPGGLAGNTGELFF. The CDR3 DNA reads as TGTGCCAGCAGCCCCGGGGGGCTAGCGGGGAACACCGGGGAGCTGTTTTTT.

The chain carries TRBV7-9 and TRBJ1-6, with D perhaps matching TRBD1 (5 bases). V lost 3 bases to trimming and J lost 8 bases, with 14 bases between them. This CDR3 contains 15 residues. Germline V gene lookup returns CDR1 SEHNR and CDR2 FQNEAQ (reference sequence). CDR3 coding DNA: TGTGCCAGCAGCTTCGGTTCCCTCAGGGATTCACCCCTCCACTTT. Its translation: CASSFGSLRDSPLHF.

This clone was counted only a few times. This chain joins TRBV7-6 and TRBJ2-1; 9 positions match TRBD1. With V trimmed by 6 bases and J by 6 bases, 12 bases remained unmatched. CDR3 size: 16 residues. CDR1 SGHVS and CDR2 FNYEAQ come from the germline V gene. Here the CDR3 reads CASSPTTGGYLNEQFF. CDR3 bases: TGTGCCAGCAGTCCTACAACAGGGGGCTATCTCAATGAGCAGTTCTTC.

The V gene is TRBV5-1, the J gene TRBJ2-2, with D possibly being TRBD2 (6 bases). Germline V gene sequence: CDR1 SGHRS, CDR2 YFSETQ. The CDR3 spans 16 residues. V was clipped by 2 bases and J by 0 bases, with 11 bases between them. The CDR3 nucleotides read TGCGCCAGCAGCTTACGGGCGGGGTCGAACACCGGGGAGCTGTTTTTT. Translated: CASSLRAGSNTGELFF.

J is TRBJ1-1 and V is TRBV5-1; a weak D match, TRBD1 (5 bases). The CDR3 runs to 15 residues. CDR1 and CDR2 (germline): SGHRS, YFSETQ. Trimming shortened V by 4 bases and J by 1 base, and 14 bases separated the two germline ends. CDR3 in amino acids: CASSPGGDGNTEAFF. The DNA of the CDR3 is TGCGCCAGCAGCCCCGGAGGGGATGGGAACACTGAAGCTTTCTTT.

The rearrangement links TRBV29-1 to TRBJ2-3, with a tentative D call TRBD1 (7 bases). The germline V gene encodes CDR1 SQVTM and CDR2 ANQGSEA. The CDR3 loop spans 16 amino acids. V was clipped by 3 bases and J by 2 bases, with 18 bases between them. Here the CDR3 reads CSVDKQGGTTTDTQYF. DNA of the CDR3: TGCAGCGTTGATAAGCAGGGGGGCACCACCACAGATACGCAGTATTTT.

This clone was detected only a few times. Sequence at one end of the junction differs from germline and may be a read error. The chain links TRBV2 to TRBJ2-2; D possibly corresponds to TRBD1 (6 bases). This CDR3 is 14 amino acids long. Per the germline V gene, CDR1 is SNHLY and CDR2 is FYNNEI. CDR3 nucleotides: TGTGCCAGCAGGGCCGGACAGAACTCCGGGGAGCTGTTTTTT. Its translation: CASRAGQNSGELFF.

The sample holds a few counts of this clone. The rearrangement joins TRBV5-4 to TRBJ1-6, with TRBD1 matching over 9 bases. Germline V CDR1 and CDR2: SGHNT, YYREEE (reference sequence). The V segment lost 4 bases and the J segment 7 bases; nucleotides outside the gene matches: 12. This CDR3 region has 17 residues. The CDR3 spells CASSGGNRGRANSPLHF. CDR3 DNA sequence: TGTGCCAGCAGCGGGGGAAACAGGGGGCGAGCCAATTCACCCCTCCACTTT.

V is TRBV10-3 and J is TRBJ2-7; tentatively, D is TRBD1 (6 bases). The CDR3 length is 12 residues. Germline assignment: CDR1 ENHRY and CDR2 SYGVKD. V lost 10 bases and J 3 bases, leaving 13 bases between the germline ends. CDR3 amino acids: CATSTGNYEQYF. In DNA, the CDR3 is TGTGCCACCTCGACAGGAAACTACGAGCAGTACTTC.

The V call is TRBV9, the J call TRBJ1-3; 7 positions agree with TRBD1. This CDR3 has 16 amino acids. Trimming cost V 0 bases and J 2 bases; bases outside gene matches: 5. CDR1 SGDLS and CDR2 YYNGEE come from the germline V gene. For the CDR3, the DNA is TGTGCCAGCAGCGTAGCTAGCCAGGGGGCTGGAAACACCATATATTTT. Translated: CASSVASQGAGNTIYF.

This chain joins TRBV18 and TRBJ1-5; perhaps TRBD1 as D (6 bases). V was trimmed by 2 bases and J by 6 bases, leaving 17 bases between them. Germline-derived CDR1 and CDR2 are KGHSH and LQKENI. This CDR3 region has 16 residues. The CDR3 nucleotides read TGTGCCAGCTCACCAGCGAGGGGGGGCAAGGGTCAGCCCCAGCATTTT. Its protein is CASSPARGGKGQPQHF.